The following is a TCR beta chain sequence with its context. Looked up from germline, CDR1 is MNHNS and CDR2 is SASEGT. The V and J ends lost 3 bases and 7 bases, in that order; junction bases with no gene match: 10. This CDR3 has 17 amino acids. This specimen belongs to a study of blood T cell repertoires in COVID-19. Profiled with immunoSEQ multiplex PCR; TCRdb holds only in-frame clones, not every one. The data contain roughly 67,000 clones, around 85% of them singletons. Material for sequencing was peripheral blood. The TCR sequence derives from a man aged 50 or older with active COVID-19. V gene TRBV6-1 combines with J gene TRBJ2-2, with 11 bases fitting TRBD2. The CDR3 region is CASSDRAFGLAGGELFF. DNA of the CDR3: TGTGCCAGCAGTGACAGGGCTTTTGGACTAGCGGGCGGGGAGCTGTTTTTT.